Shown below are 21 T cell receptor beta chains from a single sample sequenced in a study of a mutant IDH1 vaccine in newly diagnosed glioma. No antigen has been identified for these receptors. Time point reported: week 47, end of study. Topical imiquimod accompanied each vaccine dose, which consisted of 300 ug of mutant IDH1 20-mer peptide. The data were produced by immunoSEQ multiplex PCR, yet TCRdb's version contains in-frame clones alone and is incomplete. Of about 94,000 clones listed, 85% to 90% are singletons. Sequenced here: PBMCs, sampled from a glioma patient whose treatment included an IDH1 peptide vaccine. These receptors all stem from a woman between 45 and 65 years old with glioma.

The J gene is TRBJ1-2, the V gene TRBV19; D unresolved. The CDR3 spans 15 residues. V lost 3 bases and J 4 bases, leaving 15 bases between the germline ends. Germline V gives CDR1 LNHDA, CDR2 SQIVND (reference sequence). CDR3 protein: CASSMPGSTPYGYTF. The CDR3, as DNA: TGTGCCAGTAGTATGCCCGGCTCCACACCCTATGGCTACACCTTC.

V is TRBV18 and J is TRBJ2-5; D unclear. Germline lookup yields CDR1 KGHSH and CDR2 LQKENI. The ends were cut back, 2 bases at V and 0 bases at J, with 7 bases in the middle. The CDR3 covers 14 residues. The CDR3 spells CASSPMGNQETQYF. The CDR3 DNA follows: TGTGCCAGCTCACCAATGGGGAACCAAGAGACCCAGTACTTC.

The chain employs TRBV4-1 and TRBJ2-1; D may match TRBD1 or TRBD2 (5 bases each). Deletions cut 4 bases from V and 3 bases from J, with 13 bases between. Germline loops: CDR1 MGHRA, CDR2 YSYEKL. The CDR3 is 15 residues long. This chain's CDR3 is CASSPQRTRYNEQFF. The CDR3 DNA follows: TGCGCCAGCAGCCCCCAGCGGACACGCTACAATGAGCAGTTCTTC.

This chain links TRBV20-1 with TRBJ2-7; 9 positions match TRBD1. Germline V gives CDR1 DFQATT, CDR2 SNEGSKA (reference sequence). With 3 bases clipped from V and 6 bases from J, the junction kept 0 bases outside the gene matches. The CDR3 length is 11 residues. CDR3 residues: CSARTGGEQYF. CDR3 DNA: TGCAGTGCTAGGACAGGGGGCGAGCAGTACTTC.

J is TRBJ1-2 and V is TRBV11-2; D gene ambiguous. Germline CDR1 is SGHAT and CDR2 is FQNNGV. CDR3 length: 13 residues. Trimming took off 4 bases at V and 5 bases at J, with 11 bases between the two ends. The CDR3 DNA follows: TGTGCCAGCAGCTCCTCCGACTGGTATGGCTACACCTTC. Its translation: CASSSSDWYGYTF.

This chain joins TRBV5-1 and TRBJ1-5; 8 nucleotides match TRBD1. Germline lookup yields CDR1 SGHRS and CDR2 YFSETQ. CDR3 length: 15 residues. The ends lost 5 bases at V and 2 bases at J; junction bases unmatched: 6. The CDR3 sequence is CASSIQGERNQPQHF. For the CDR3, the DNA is TGCGCCAGCAGTATACAGGGGGAGCGCAATCAGCCCCAGCATTTT.

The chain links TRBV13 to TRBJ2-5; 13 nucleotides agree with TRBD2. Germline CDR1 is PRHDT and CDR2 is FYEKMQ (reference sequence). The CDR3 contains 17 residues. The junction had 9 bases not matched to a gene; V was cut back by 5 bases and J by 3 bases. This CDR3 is CASSPGGLAGVKETQYF. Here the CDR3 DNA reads TGTGCCAGCAGCCCGGGCGGACTAGCGGGAGTCAAAGAGACCCAGTACTTC. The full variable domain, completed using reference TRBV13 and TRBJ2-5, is AAGVIQSPRHLIKEKRETATLKCYPIPRHDTVYWYQQGPGQDPQFLISFYEKMQSDKGSIPDRFSAQQFSDYHSELNMSSLELGDSALYFCASSPGGLAGVKETQYFGPGTRLLVL.

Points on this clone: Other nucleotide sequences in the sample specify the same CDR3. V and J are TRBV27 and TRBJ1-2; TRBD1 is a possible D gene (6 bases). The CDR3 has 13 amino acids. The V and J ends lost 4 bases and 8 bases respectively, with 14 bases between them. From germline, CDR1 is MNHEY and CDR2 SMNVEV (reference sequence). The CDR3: CASSWKGEGGYTF. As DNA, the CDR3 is TGTGCCAGCAGTTGGAAGGGGGAAGGGGGCTACACCTTC.

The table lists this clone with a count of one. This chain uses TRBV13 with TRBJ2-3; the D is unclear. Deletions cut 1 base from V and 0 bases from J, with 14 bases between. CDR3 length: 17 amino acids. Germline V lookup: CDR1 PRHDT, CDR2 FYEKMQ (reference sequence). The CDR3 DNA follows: TGTGCCAGCAGCTTAGCGCACACCGCCGTTAGCACAGATACGCAGTATTTT. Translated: CASSLAHTAVSTDTQYF. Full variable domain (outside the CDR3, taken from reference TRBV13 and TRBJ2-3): AAGVIQSPRHLIKEKRETATLKCYPIPRHDTVYWYQQGPGQDPQFLISFYEKMQSDKGSIPDRFSAQQFSDYHSELNMSSLELGDSALYFCASSLAHTAVSTDTQYFGPGTRLTVL.

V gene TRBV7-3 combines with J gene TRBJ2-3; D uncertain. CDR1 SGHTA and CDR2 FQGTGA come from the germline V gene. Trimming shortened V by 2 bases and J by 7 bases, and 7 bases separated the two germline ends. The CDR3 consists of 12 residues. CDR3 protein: CASSLAANTQYF. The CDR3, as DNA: TGTGCCAGCAGCTTAGCTGCCAATACGCAGTATTTT.

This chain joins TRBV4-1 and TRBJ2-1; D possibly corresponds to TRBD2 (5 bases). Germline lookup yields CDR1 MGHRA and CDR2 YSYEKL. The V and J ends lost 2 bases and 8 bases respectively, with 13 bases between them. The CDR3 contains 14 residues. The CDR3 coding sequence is TGCGCCAGCAGCCAAATCTTGGCTAGCCATGAGCAGTTCTTC. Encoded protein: CASSQILASHEQFF.

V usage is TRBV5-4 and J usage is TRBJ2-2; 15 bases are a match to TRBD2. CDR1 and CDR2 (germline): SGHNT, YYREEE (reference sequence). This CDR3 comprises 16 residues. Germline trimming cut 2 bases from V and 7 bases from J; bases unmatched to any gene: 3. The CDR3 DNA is TGTGCCAGCAGCTTAGGGACTAGCGGGAGGATCGGGGAGCTGTTTTTT. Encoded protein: CASSLGTSGRIGELFF. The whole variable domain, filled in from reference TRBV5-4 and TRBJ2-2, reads ETGVTQSPTHLIKTRGQQVTLRCSSQSGHNTVSWYQQALGQGPQFIFQYYREEENGRGNFPPRFSGLQFPNYSSELNVNALELDDSALYLCASSLGTSGRIGELFFGEGSRLTVL.

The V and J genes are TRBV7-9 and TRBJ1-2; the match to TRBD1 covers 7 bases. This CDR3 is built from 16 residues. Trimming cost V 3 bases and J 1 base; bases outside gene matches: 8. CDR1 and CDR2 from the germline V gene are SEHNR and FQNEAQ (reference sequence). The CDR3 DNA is TGTGCCAGCAGCTTTGGGAGACAGGGAGTTAACTATGGCTACACCTTC. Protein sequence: CASSFGRQGVNYGYTF.

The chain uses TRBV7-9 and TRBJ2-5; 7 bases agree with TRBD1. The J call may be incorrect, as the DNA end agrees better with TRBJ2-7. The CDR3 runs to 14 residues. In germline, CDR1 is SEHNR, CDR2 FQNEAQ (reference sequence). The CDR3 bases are TGTGCCAGCAGCTTAGGAGGGGGCATCTACGAGCAGTACTTC. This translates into CASSLGGGIYEQYF.

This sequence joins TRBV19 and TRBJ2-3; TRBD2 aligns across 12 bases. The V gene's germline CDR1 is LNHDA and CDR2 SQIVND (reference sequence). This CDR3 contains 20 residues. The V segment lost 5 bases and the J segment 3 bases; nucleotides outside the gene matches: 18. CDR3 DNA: TGTGCCAGTAGTCAGCGAAGGGCTAGCGGGAGGGCGAATAGAACAGATACGCAGTATTTT. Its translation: CASSQRRASGRANRTDTQYF.

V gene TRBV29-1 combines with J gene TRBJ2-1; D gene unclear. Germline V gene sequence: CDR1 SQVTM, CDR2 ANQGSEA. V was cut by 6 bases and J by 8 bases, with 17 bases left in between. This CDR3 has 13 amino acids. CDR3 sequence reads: CSVVHQRLDEQFF. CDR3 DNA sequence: TGCAGCGTAGTCCACCAAAGACTCGATGAGCAGTTCTTC.

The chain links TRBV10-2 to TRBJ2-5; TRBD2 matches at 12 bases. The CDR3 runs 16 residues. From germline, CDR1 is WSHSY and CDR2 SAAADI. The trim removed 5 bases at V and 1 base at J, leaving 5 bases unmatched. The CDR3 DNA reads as TGCGCCAGCAGTCCGTCTAGCGGGAGGGCCCAAGAGACCCAGTACTTC. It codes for CASSPSSGRAQETQYF.

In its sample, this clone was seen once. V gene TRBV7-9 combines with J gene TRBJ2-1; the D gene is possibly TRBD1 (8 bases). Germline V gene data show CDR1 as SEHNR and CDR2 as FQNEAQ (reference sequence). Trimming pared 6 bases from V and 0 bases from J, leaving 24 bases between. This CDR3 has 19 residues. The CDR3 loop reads CASRYSGQELASSYNEQFF. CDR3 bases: TGTGCCAGCAGATACTCGGGACAGGAACTAGCGAGCTCCTACAATGAGCAGTTCTTC.

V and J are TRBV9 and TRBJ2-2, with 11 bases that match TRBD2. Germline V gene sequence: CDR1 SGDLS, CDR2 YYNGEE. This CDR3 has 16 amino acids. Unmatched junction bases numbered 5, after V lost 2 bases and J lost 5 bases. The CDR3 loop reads CASSVTLAGGTGELFF. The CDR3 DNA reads TGTGCCAGCAGCGTTACCCTAGCGGGAGGAACCGGGGAGCTGTTTTTT.

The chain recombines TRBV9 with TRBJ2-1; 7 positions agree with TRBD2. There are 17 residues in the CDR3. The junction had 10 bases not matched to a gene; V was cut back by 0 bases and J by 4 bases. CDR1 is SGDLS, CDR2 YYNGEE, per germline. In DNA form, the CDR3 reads TGTGCCAGCAGCGTAGACCCGCGTGGGGGGGGTTACAATGAGCAGTTCTTC. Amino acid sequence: CASSVDPRGGGYNEQFF.

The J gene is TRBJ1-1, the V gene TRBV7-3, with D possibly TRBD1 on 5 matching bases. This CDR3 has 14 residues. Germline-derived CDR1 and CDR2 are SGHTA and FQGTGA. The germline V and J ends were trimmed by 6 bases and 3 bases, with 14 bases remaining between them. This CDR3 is CASRKGVSDTEAFF. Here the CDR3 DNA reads TGTGCCAGCAGAAAAGGGGTTTCGGACACTGAAGCTTTCTTT.